The following is a T cell receptor (beta chain) sequence with its context. The data belong to a study of early T cells in non-severe SARS-CoV-2 infection. Attached unique molecular identifiers marked individual cDNA molecules. TCRdb re-called the 5' RACE reads with MiXCR, one entry per CDR3 protein. The table lists 25,000 to 35,000 distinct CDR3 sequences, around 4% of them singletons, with approximately 8% in the top ten. The TCR originated in an adult who was a healthcare worker with PCR-confirmed SARS-CoV-2 infection or an uninfected control (not recorded which). Sequencing input: whole blood.

In nucleotides, the CDR3 is TGCAGCGTCGTCAGTGGAACAGATACGCAGTATTTT. This gives the protein CSVVSGTDTQYF. The J gene is TRBJ2-3, the V gene TRBV29-1; the D is unclear. V was clipped by 6 bases and J by 3 bases, with 10 bases between them. The CDR3 loop spans 12 amino acids. The germline CDR1 and CDR2 sequences are SQVTM and ANQGSEA.